Listed below are T cell receptor beta chains from one sample, sequenced in a study of shared clonotypes between healthy human individuals. Generated by immunoSEQ multiplex PCR, the TCRdb table keeps only in-frame clones and is missing some. The sample has about 2.3 million clones; 85% to 95% are singletons. Sequences were obtained from naive CD4+ T cells from PBMCs. The receptors were gathered from a man between 18 and 29 years old in good health. Some clones in this sample may be carry-over from other donors' samples. Each CDR3 is given with its conserved first and last residue. The D gene is left open where the match is weak. Some rows have no size entry. The others give once, few or many, or a class for an expanded clone.

TGTGCCAGCAGTGGGGTGGGGAGGGCCAAAAACGAGCAGTACTTC	CASSGVGRAKNEQYF	TRBJ2-7	NA	TRBD2	TRBV28
TGTGCCAGCAGTCGGACAGGGGCGGACAATGAGCAGTTCTTC	CASSRTGADNEQFF	TRBJ2-1	NA	TRBD1	TRBV6-5
TGTGCCAGCAGCGTACTCAGTTCCACAGATACGCAGTATTTT	CASSVLSSTDTQYF	TRBJ2-3	once	NA	TRBV9
TGCAGTGCCCCACTTAGGGAAAAACTGTTTTTT	CSAPLREKLFF	TRBJ1-4	once	NA	TRBV20-1
TGTGCCAGCAGCATCCCGGGACGTCTGTTCAGAAAACTGTTTTTT	CASSIPGRLFRKLFF	TRBJ1-4	NA	NA	TRBV28
TGCGCCAGCAGCCCCGACCAAGAGACCCAGTACTTC	CASSPDQETQYF	TRBJ2-5	NA	NA	TRBV5-1
TGTGCCAGCAGCCAAGACGGAAGAAAGGGGTGGGGTTCACCCCTCCACTTT	CASSQDGRKGWGSPLHF	TRBJ1-6	NA	NA	TRBV4-2
TGTGCCAGCAGCTTGGCCGGGTTCACGTCCGGGGAGCTGTTTTTT	CASSLAGFTSGELFF	TRBJ2-2	few	NA	TRBV5-4
TGTGCCAGCAGTCAAACTCTAGCGGCCTACCCTCCTAACGAGCAGTACTTC	CASSQTLAAYPPNEQYF	TRBJ2-7	NA	TRBD2	TRBV28
TGTGCCAGCAGCCAAGAGCGGACCCGGGCCTACTATGGCTACACCTTC	CASSQERTRAYYGYTF	TRBJ1-2	NA	NA	TRBV14
TGTGCCAGTAGTATCCGTGTGTTAACTAATGAAAAACTGTTTTTT	CASSIRVLTNEKLFF	TRBJ1-4	NA	NA	TRBV19
TGTGCCAGCAGCCTTGCACTGAGGGGTTCTGGGGCCAACGTCCTGACTTTC	CASSLALRGSGANVLTF	TRBJ2-6	once	NA	TRBV2
TGTGCCAGCAGCTTGGCGGACGGTCGAACTCAGTACTTC	CASSLADGRTQYF	TRBJ2-7	NA	NA	TRBV5-6
TGTGCCAGCTCACCACAGCCCGGAACCTACAATGAGCAGTTCTTC	CASSPQPGTYNEQFF	TRBJ2-1	NA	NA	TRBV18
TGTGCCAGCAGTGACTCCTACGAGCAGTACTTC	CASSDSYEQYF	TRBJ2-7	NA	NA	TRBV6-4
TGTGCCAGCAGCAGGGGGACTAGCGGGAACACAGATACGCAGTATTTT	CASSRGTSGNTDTQYF	TRBJ2-3	NA	TRBD2	TRBV5-4
TGCGCCAGCAGCTTGGACGGGGGGGCCGAGCAGTACTTC	CASSLDGGAEQYF	TRBJ2-7	NA	TRBD2	TRBV5-1
TGTGCCAGCAGTATCAGTTTGAGGGGACAGGGCATCTATGGCTACACCTTC	CASSISLRGQGIYGYTF	TRBJ1-2	NA	TRBD1	TRBV2
TGTGCCAGCAGCCAAGCTGTTCTAGCGGGGGGGGTGTTCTTC	CASSQAVLAGGVFF	TRBJ2-1	once	TRBD2	TRBV14
TGCGCCAGCAGCTTGGCCTTGGCAGGAGGCGAGCAGTACTTC	CASSLALAGGEQYF	TRBJ2-7	NA	NA	TRBV5-1
TGTGCCAGCAGTTACAGGACAGCAACTAATGAAAAACTGTTTTTT	CASSYRTATNEKLFF	TRBJ1-4	once	NA	TRBV28
TGCGCCAGCAGCTTGGGGACTAGCGGGAGGAATGAGCAGTTCTTC	CASSLGTSGRNEQFF	TRBJ2-1	few	TRBD2	TRBV5-1
TGTGCCAGCAGCCCAACAGCCGGGGGGATCGAGCAGTTCTTC	CASSPTAGGIEQFF	TRBJ2-1	NA	TRBD2	TRBV11-2
TGTGCCAGCAGTGACGCGGCGGCTATCTCTGGAAACACCATATATTTT	CASSDAAAISGNTIYF	TRBJ1-3	NA	NA	TRBV6-1
TGCGCCAGCAGCGCGACCTTAGCGGGAGGGCCCCGAAGAACCAAAAACATTCAGTACTTC	CASSATLAGGPRRTKNIQYF	TRBJ2-4	NA	TRBD2	TRBV5-1
TGTGCCAGCAGCTCTGGACTAGCGGGAGGAGCAGATACGCAGTATTTT	CASSSGLAGGADTQYF	TRBJ2-3	NA	TRBD2	TRBV7-3
TGTGCCAGCAGTTACTCGAGTACAGGCTATAACTATGGCTACACCTTC	CASSYSSTGYNYGYTF	TRBJ1-2	NA	NA	TRBV6-5
TGTGCCAGCAGCTTAAACACGGGGGCCGGAAACACCATATATTTT	CASSLNTGAGNTIYF	TRBJ1-3	NA	NA	TRBV11-2
TGTGCCAGCAGCTTGGCGCTGATCTCTGGGGCCAACGTCCTGACTTTC	CASSLALISGANVLTF	TRBJ2-6	NA	NA	TRBV5-8
TGCGCCAGTCAACCGGAGGGGAATTCACCCCTCCACTTT	CASQPEGNSPLHF	TRBJ1-6	NA	NA	TRBV5-1
TGTGCTAGTGGTACCGACAGGGGGCTTGAGACCCAGTACTTC	CASGTDRGLETQYF	TRBJ2-5	NA	TRBD1	TRBV12-5
TGTGCCAGCAGGCACGCCGGGACAGCCCCCTACGAGCAGTACTTC	CASRHAGTAPYEQYF	TRBJ2-7	NA	TRBD1	TRBV5-4
TGTGCCAGCAGTTTATGGGGCGGAAGCTATTACAATGAGCAGTTCTTC	CASSLWGGSYYNEQFF	TRBJ2-1	NA	NA	TRBV28
TGCGCCAGCAGCATGACAGGGAAGGAGGAAGAGACCCAGTACTTC	CASSMTGKEEETQYF	TRBJ2-5	NA	TRBD1	TRBV5-1
TGTGCCAGCAGTGACTCGGAGACCCTCAGGACGGAAGCTTTCTTT	CASSDSETLRTEAFF	TRBJ1-1	NA	NA	TRBV6-4
TGTGCCAGCAGTTTAAGCAGGGGAAGCATGAACACTGAAGCTTTCTTT	CASSLSRGSMNTEAFF	TRBJ1-1	NA	NA	TRBV28
TGCGCCAGCAGCGTCACTAGCGAGAACACCGGGGAGCTGTTTTTT	CASSVTSENTGELFF	TRBJ2-2	NA	TRBD2	TRBV5-1
TGTGCCAGCAGCTTAGGGTCCGAGAACACTGAAGCTTTCTTT	CASSLGSENTEAFF	TRBJ1-1	once	NA	TRBV7-8
TGTGCCAGCAGCGACAGGGGGGGTGAAAAACTGTTTTTT	CASSDRGGEKLFF	TRBJ1-4	NA	TRBD1	TRBV6-1
TGTGCCAGCAGTGGGTATAGCAATCAGCCCCAGCATTTT	CASSGYSNQPQHF	TRBJ1-5	NA	NA	TRBV6-1
TGCAGCGTTGGTGGGGGGCGCGAGAACACTGAAGCTTTCTTT	CSVGGGRENTEAFF	TRBJ1-1	NA	NA	TRBV29-1
TGTGCCAGCAGCTTGGACAGGGGATCAGAGACCCAGTACTTC	CASSLDRGSETQYF	TRBJ2-5	NA	TRBD1	TRBV5-6
TGTGCCAGCAGCCAGCTATTCTCTGGAAACACCATATATTTT	CASSQLFSGNTIYF	TRBJ1-3	few	NA	TRBV6-1
TGTGCCAGCAGCCAAGCCTTTCAGGGCGAGGCTTTCTTT	CASSQAFQGEAFF	TRBJ1-1	NA	NA	TRBV11-1
TGTGCCAGCAGTTTAGGTGAAGATACGCAGTATTTT	CASSLGEDTQYF	TRBJ2-3	NA	NA	TRBV28